This TCR beta chain was captured in a study of control samples from healthy donors and cancer patients. Clones were sequenced by immunoSEQ multiplex PCR, and TCRdb holds only the in-frame ones, with some missing. This sample has roughly 200,000 clones, with 85% to 95% found just once. The receptor's source is a man between 18 and 35 years old in good health. The sequenced material came from blood.

CDR3 DNA: TGTGCCAGCAGCGTAACTTGGAACGGCTACAATGAGCAGTTCTTC. Amino acids: CASSVTWNGYNEQFF. The chain links TRBV6-5 to TRBJ2-1; no clear D. Trimming took off 6 bases at V and 3 bases at J, with 15 bases between the two ends. This CDR3 is 15 amino acids long. Germline CDR1 and CDR2: MNHEY and SVGAGI.